The source of this T cell receptor beta chain is a study of identifying expanded T cells in peripheral blood. Data came from immunoSEQ multiplex PCR; TCRdb stores just in-frame clones and leaves some out. Here the sample spans 84,000 or so clones, about 91% being singletons. V was shortened by 2 bases and J by 3 bases, with 11 bases between the two germline ends. The CDR3 length is 14 residues. The receptor comes from a person between 18 and 75 years old in good health. Source material: blood. The genes are TRBV5-3 and TRBJ1-1; D gene ambiguous. TRBV5-3 is labeled an ORF, and its function is uncertain. The CDR3 nucleotides read TGTGCCAGAAGCTTAGGGTCTCCGGACACTGAAGCTTTCTTT. This gives the protein CARSLGSPDTEAFF.